This T cell receptor (beta chain) was captured by sequencing in a study of neurological immune-mediated disorders. Study outcomes and limitations: Levels of TCR clonal expansion peaked in HTLV-1-associated myelopathy and reached their lowest in multiple sclerosis, under those of healthy controls.

This clonotype was observed at least ten times. What it recognizes is unknown. As for time point: technical triplicate 1. 2 million PBMCs stored at -80 C were the source of the unsorted libraries. Looked up from germline, CDR1 is MDHEN and CDR2 is SYDVKM. The CDR3 extends over 15 amino acids. V lost 5 bases and J lost 0; bases outside the gene matches: 7. 5'RACE employing 10-nucleotide random UMIs yielded the cDNA. TCRdb reprocessed the 5' RACE reads via MiXCR and lists one record per CDR3 protein. Counted here are about 38,000 distinct CDR3 sequences, 11% occurring once; the ten biggest clones make up roughly 4%.

The sequence was collected from a man in his sixties with HTLV-1-associated myelopathy (HAM/TSP). V is TRBV28 and J is TRBJ2-7; 7 bases are a match to TRBD1. Sequences were obtained from PBMCs. CDR3: CASSPGDRNSYEQYF. The CDR3 DNA reads TGTGCCAGCAGTCCCGGGGACAGAAACTCCTACGAGCAGTACTTC.